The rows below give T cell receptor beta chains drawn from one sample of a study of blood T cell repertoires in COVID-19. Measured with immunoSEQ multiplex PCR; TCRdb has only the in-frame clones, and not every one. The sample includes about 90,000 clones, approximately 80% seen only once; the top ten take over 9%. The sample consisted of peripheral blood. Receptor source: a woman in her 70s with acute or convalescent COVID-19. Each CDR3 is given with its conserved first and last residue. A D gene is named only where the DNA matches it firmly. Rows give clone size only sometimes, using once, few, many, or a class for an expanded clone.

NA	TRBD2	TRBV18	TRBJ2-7	TGTGCCAGCTCAGGGACTATCGCCTACGAGCAGTACTTC	CASSGTIAYEQYF
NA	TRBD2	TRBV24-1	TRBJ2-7	TGTGCCACCAGTGATGGACTAGCTACGAGCATGTACTTC	CATSDGLATSMYF
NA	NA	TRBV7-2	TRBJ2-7	TGTGCCAGCAGCTTAGGAGGTAGGGGGAACGAGCAGTACTTC	CASSLGGRGNEQYF
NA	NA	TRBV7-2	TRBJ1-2	TGTGCCAGCAGCTTTGGCGGATCTAACTATGGCTACACCTTC	CASSFGGSNYGYTF
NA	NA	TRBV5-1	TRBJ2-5	TGCGCCAGCAGCTTGACGGGTGACCGGGTGTTAGGAGAGACCCAGTACTTC	CASSLTGDRVLGETQYF
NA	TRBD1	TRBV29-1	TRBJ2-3	TGCAGCTCCAGGGGGAGCACAGATACGCAGTATTTT	CSSRGSTDTQYF
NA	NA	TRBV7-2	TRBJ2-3	TGTGCCAGCAGCGTCACCGGGACTAGCACAGATACGCAGTATTTT	CASSVTGTSTDTQYF
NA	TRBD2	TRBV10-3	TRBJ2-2	TGTGCCATCAGTCGGGAGGGCCCTAAGACCGGGGAGCTGTTTTTT	CAISREGPKTGELFF
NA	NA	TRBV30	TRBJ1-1	TGTGCCTGGAGTGTCCGAGGGATCACTGAAGCTTTCTTT	CAWSVRGITEAFF
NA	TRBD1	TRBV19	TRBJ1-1	TGTGCCAGTAGTATACAGGGGGCTCCCACTGAAGCTTTCTTT	CASSIQGAPTEAFF
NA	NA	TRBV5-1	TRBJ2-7	TGCGCCAGCAGCTTGGGGCCGTACTACGAGCAGTACTTC	CASSLGPYYEQYF
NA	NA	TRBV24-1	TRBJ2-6	TGTGCCACCAGTTACTCTGGGGCCAACGTCCTGACTTTC	CATSYSGANVLTF
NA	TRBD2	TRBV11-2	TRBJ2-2	TGTGCCAGCAGTTTCTGGGGACTAATTAACACCGGGGAGCTGTTTTTT	CASSFWGLINTGELFF
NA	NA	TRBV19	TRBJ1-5	TGTGCCAGTACCACGGTGGGGGCCGGGAATCAGCCCCAGCATTTT	CASTTVGAGNQPQHF
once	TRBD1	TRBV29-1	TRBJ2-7	TGCAGCGTTTCGTTCGGACAGGGGGCCTACGAGCAGTACTTC	CSVSFGQGAYEQYF
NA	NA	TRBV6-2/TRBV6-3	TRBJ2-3	TGTGCCAGCAGCCCTTACAGGGTTAGGGAAGATACGCAGTATTTT	CASSPYRVREDTQYF
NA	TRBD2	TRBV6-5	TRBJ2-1	TGTGCCAGCAGTTATCGGATTAGCGGGAGGGTGGATGAGCAGTTCTTC	CASSYRISGRVDEQFF
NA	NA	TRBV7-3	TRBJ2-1	TGTGCCAGCAGCTTAGACCCTAGTAGCGATGAGCAGTTCTTC	CASSLDPSSDEQFF
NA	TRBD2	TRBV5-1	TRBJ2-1	TGCGCCAGCAGCTTAGTAGCGGGAGAAACGAATGAGCAGTTCTTC	CASSLVAGETNEQFF
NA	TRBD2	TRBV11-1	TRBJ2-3	TGTGCCAGCAGCTCTGATCTAGCGGGAAATACGCAGTATTTT	CASSSDLAGNTQYF
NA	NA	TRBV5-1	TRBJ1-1	TGCGCCAGCAGCTTTCAGGGGAACACTGAAGCTTTCTTT	CASSFQGNTEAFF
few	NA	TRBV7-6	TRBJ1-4	TGTGCCAGCAGCACGAGTGGAGGCGCTAATGAAAAACTGTTTTTT	CASSTSGGANEKLFF
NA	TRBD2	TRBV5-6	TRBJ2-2	TGTGCCAGCAACCAATTCTCAGGGAGGGCCTCTAACACCGGGGAGCTGTTTTTT	CASNQFSGRASNTGELFF
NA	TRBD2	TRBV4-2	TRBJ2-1	TGTGCCAGCAGCCAAGACAGTCCTAGCGGGAGGGCCGACACCTACAATGAGCAGTTCTTC	CASSQDSPSGRADTYNEQFF
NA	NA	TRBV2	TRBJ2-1	TGTGCCAGCAGTGAGCTAGCCTACTCCTACAATGAGCAGTTCTTC	CASSELAYSYNEQFF
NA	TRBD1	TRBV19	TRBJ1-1	TGTGCCAGTAGTGGAGTGAGGGGACAGGGAGCTTTCTTT	CASSGVRGQGAFF
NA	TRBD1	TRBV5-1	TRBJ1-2	TGCGCCAGCAGCTCCGGACAGGGGGCGGATGGCTACACCTTC	CASSSGQGADGYTF
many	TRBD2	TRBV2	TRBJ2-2	TGTGCCAGCAGGTTGACTAGCGGGAGTAGTATCGGGGAGCTGTTTTTT	CASRLTSGSSIGELFF
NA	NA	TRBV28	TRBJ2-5	TGTGCCAGCAGCGGGACAAGGGAGACCCAGTACTTC	CASSGTRETQYF